This TCR beta chain derives from a study of T cells after yellow fever vaccination. Overall study context: The authors prepared low-cell-number fractions using SMART-Seq v4 Ultra Low Input. Whole-study results and caveats: Subsequent to the booster, the majority of primary-vaccination clones reappeared (roughly 95% CD4, 80% to 90% CD8). Weaker in magnitude, the secondary response showed a faster peak on day 5 versus 15.

TCRdb re-derived calls from the 5' RACE reads in MiXCR, one entry per CDR3 protein. Here the sample spans roughly 68,000 distinct CDR3 sequences, 5% to 8% being singletons. There are 11 residues in the CDR3. V was shortened by 3 bases and J by 5 bases, with 4 bases between the two germline ends. This clonotype was counted ten times or more. As yet, its antigen is unknown. This sample comprised CD8+ T cells sorted from PBMCs, obtained around 45 days after the first yellow fever vaccination. The source of this sequence is a man aged 18 to 30 who received the YFV17D yellow fever vaccine. The V call is TRBV12-3 or TRBV12-4, the J call TRBJ2-5; D gene ambiguous. The CDR3 here is CASSFNETQYF. The CDR3 DNA is TGTGCCAGCAGTTTTAACGAGACCCAGTACTTC.